These 29 T cell receptor beta chains were sequenced from one sample in a study of neoadjuvant anti-PD-1 for oral cavity cancer. Repertoires were generated with immunoSEQ multiplex PCR, while TCRdb's copy carries only in-frame clones and drops some. The table shows fewer than 20,000 clones, with about 70% occurring only once. The material sequenced was PBMCs, taken before nivolumab (anti-PD-1) treatment. The source of these receptors is a person aged 35-79 years with oral cavity squamous cell carcinoma.

The rearrangement uses TRBV5-6 and TRBJ1-5; D is uncertain. From germline, CDR1 is SGHDT and CDR2 YYEEEE. CDR3 length: 14 amino acids. V gave up 1 base and J gave up 4 bases, with 9 bases separating them. CDR3 coding DNA: TGTGCCAGCAGCTTGATGGAGGGAAATCAGCCCCAGCATTTT. Translated, it gives CASSLMEGNQPQHF. Full variable domain (remainder filled in from reference TRBV5-6 and TRBJ1-5): DAGVTQSPTHLIKTRGQQVTLRCSPKSGHDTVSWYQQALGQGPQFIFQYYEEEERQRGNFPDRFSGHQFPNYSSELNVNALLLGDSALYLCASSLMEGNQPQHFGDGTRLSIL.

The chain combines TRBV7-8 with TRBJ2-2, with 11 bases fitting TRBD2. The CDR3 extends over 19 amino acids. Looked up from germline, CDR1 is SGHVS and CDR2 is FQNEAQ. Trimming removed 4 bases from V and 0 bases from J; junction bases left unmatched: 10. The CDR3, as DNA: TGTGCCAGCAGCTCCCCCAGACTAGCGGGAAGTCCGAACACCGGGGAGCTGTTTTTT. This encodes CASSSPRLAGSPNTGELFF.

The chain combines TRBV6-5 with TRBJ2-1; D unresolved. With 7 bases removed from V and 14 bases from J, the gap between germline ends came to 15 bases. This CDR3 spans 11 amino acids. Germline assignment: CDR1 MNHEY and CDR2 SVGAGI. This chain's CDR3 is CASKDRFWEFF. CDR3 nucleotide sequence: TGTGCCAGCAAGGATAGATTCTGGGAGTTCTTC.

V gene TRBV25-1 combines with J gene TRBJ2-5, with D possibly TRBD2 on 5 matching bases. Germline loops: CDR1 MGHDK, CDR2 SYGVNS. V lost 1 base to trimming and J lost 1 base, with 13 bases between them. This CDR3 has 16 residues. The CDR3 region is CASSESLRTFQETQYF. The CDR3, as DNA: TGTGCCAGCAGTGAATCCCTACGGACTTTCCAAGAGACCCAGTACTTC.

The rearrangement uses TRBV5-1 and TRBJ2-2, with D possibly matching TRBD1 (5 bases). Per the germline V gene, CDR1 is SGHRS and CDR2 is YFSETQ. This CDR3 contains 13 residues. Trimming took off 3 bases at V and 5 bases at J, with 8 bases between the two ends. CDR3 loop: CASSSRQTGELFF. For the CDR3, the DNA is TGCGCCAGCAGCTCTAGACAGACCGGGGAGCTGTTTTTT.

This chain connects TRBV7-2 to TRBJ2-5, with no clear D. CDR3 length: 11 amino acids. V was clipped by 5 bases and J by 4 bases, with 5 bases between them. Germline lookup yields CDR1 SGHTA and CDR2 FQGNSA. The CDR3 bases are TGTGCCAGCAGCGCTAGAGAGACCCAGTACTTC. It is translated as CASSARETQYF.

The V call is TRBV30, the J call TRBJ2-7; unclear D gene. The CDR3 consists of 13 residues. V dropped 1 base and J dropped 2 bases, with 9 bases sitting between them. Looked up from germline, CDR1 is GTSNPN and CDR2 is SVGIG (reference sequence). CDR3 sequence (DNA): TGTGCCTGGAGTGAAGACCAAACCTACGAGCAGTACTTC. Its translation: CAWSEDQTYEQYF.

The rearrangement links TRBV30 to TRBJ1-2, with TRBD1 as a possible D gene (6 bases). Germline CDR1 GTSNPN, CDR2 SVGIG (reference sequence). Trimming pared 4 bases from V and 0 bases from J, leaving 15 bases between. The CDR3 spans 15 residues. CDR3 DNA: TGTGCCTGGATCTACAGCCGGACAGCTAACTATGGCTACACCTTC. Translated, it gives CAWIYSRTANYGYTF.

The chain joins TRBV7-3 to TRBJ2-1, with 11 bases that match TRBD2. CDR1 SGHTA and CDR2 FQGTGA come from the germline V gene. Trimming removed 5 bases from V and 8 bases from J; junction bases left unmatched: 11. This CDR3 comprises 16 residues. For the CDR3, the DNA is TGTGCCAGCAGCCCAACACTAGCGGGAGCTATATATGAGCAGTTCTTC. Amino acid sequence: CASSPTLAGAIYEQFF.

This clone was counted a few times. The chain couples TRBV6-5 to TRBJ1-4; D gene ambiguous. The germline gives CDR1 MNHEY, CDR2 SVGAGI. This CDR3 is 14 amino acids long. V lost 4 bases and J lost 4, with 10 bases in between. The CDR3: CASSLRHDNEKLFF. In DNA, the CDR3 is TGTGCCAGCAGTTTAAGGCATGATAATGAAAAACTGTTTTTT.

This clone was observed a handful of times. The V and J genes are TRBV19 and TRBJ1-5; TRBD1 might be the D (5 bases). Per the germline V gene, CDR1 is LNHDA and CDR2 is SQIVND (reference sequence). The CDR3 extends over 15 amino acids. With 3 bases removed from V and 3 bases from J, the gap between germline ends came to 12 bases. The CDR3 loop is CASSMDKKYNQPQHF. In nucleotides, the CDR3 is TGTGCCAGTAGTATGGACAAAAAATACAATCAGCCCCAGCATTTT. The full variable domain, in which reference TRBV19 and TRBJ1-5 provide the parts outside the CDR3, is DGGITQSPKYLFRKEGQNVTLSCEQNLNHDAMYWYRQDPGQGLRLIYYSQIVNDFQKGDIAEGYSVSREKKESFPLTVTSAQKNPTAFYLCASSMDKKYNQPQHFGDGTRLSIL.

V gene TRBV2 combines with J gene TRBJ1-2; D remains unclear. Germline CDR1 and CDR2: SNHLY and FYNNEI. The germline V and J ends were trimmed by 3 bases and 7 bases, with 3 bases remaining between them. CDR3 length: 10 amino acids. This CDR3 is CASSDSGYTF. For the CDR3, the DNA is TGTGCCAGCAGTGACAGTGGCTACACCTTC. The variable domain in full, completed from reference TRBV2 and TRBJ1-2, reads EPEVTQTPSHQVTQMGQEVILRCVPISNHLYFYWYRQILGQKVEFLVSFYNNEISEKSEIFDDQFSVERPDGSNFTLKIRSTKLEDSAMYFCASSDSGYTFGSGTRLTVV.

The chain recombines TRBV10-3 with TRBJ1-1; TRBD1 agrees at 7 bases. The ends lost 5 bases at V and 4 bases at J; junction bases unmatched: 10. The CDR3 is 15 residues long. The V gene's germline CDR1 is ENHRY and CDR2 SYGVKD. DNA of the CDR3: TGTGCCATCAGTCCGAAGACAGGGTTGGGCACTGAAGCTTTCTTT. It translates to CAISPKTGLGTEAFF.

The chain employs TRBV30 and TRBJ1-2, with 9 positions matching TRBD1. V trimming: 3 bases; J trimming: 4 bases; junction bases outside the gene matches: 30. CDR3 length: 22 amino acids. Germline CDR1 GTSNPN, CDR2 SVGIG (reference sequence). The CDR3, as DNA: TGTGCCTGGAGCCTATCACCCCTATCAGGGAGACCGTGGACAGGGGCCCTCTATGGCTACACCTTC. Amino acids: CAWSLSPLSGRPWTGALYGYTF.

This sequence joins TRBV11-2 and TRBJ2-1, with D unclear. Germline CDR1 is SGHAT and CDR2 is FQNNGV. The V and J ends lost 5 bases and 5 bases respectively, with 16 bases between them. CDR3 length: 15 amino acids. The CDR3 nucleotides are TGTGCCAGCAGCCTCCGGCGGCCCTGGGACAATGAGCAGTTCTTC. Its protein is CASSLRRPWDNEQFF.

This clone showed up just a few times. Other DNA sequences from this sample encode an identical CDR3 as well. The gene calls are TRBV9 and TRBJ2-7; 7 nucleotides line up with TRBD1. Germline values: CDR1 SGDLS, CDR2 YYNGEE. The CDR3 spans 15 residues. Trimming took 0 bases from V and 2 from J; bases not matched to a gene: 5. CDR3 sequence (DNA): TGTGCCAGCAGCGTAGGGGCAGGGGGTACCTACGAGCAGTACTTC. It yields the protein CASSVGAGGTYEQYF.

The chain recombines TRBV5-1 with TRBJ2-1; 16 bases agree with TRBD2. Germline loops: CDR1 SGHRS, CDR2 YFSETQ. This CDR3 contains 18 residues. The V segment lost 4 bases and the J segment 7 bases; nucleotides outside the gene matches: 11. CDR3 protein: CASSPGLAGGPRGNEQFF. Here the CDR3 DNA reads TGCGCCAGCAGCCCGGGACTAGCGGGAGGGCCCCGGGGGAATGAGCAGTTCTTC.

This clone was observed a few times. The chain carries TRBV19 and TRBJ1-5; maybe TRBD1 (6 bases). Looked up from germline, CDR1 is LNHDA and CDR2 is SQIVND (reference sequence). V dropped 6 bases and J dropped 0 bases, with 12 bases sitting between them. The CDR3 length is 15 residues. The CDR3 sequence: CASRETGNSNQPQHF. CDR3 nucleotides: TGTGCCAGTAGGGAAACAGGGAATAGCAATCAGCCCCAGCATTTT.

This chain joins TRBV2 and TRBJ2-5, with D perhaps TRBD1 (5 bases). Germline V CDR1 and CDR2: SNHLY, FYNNEI. Trimming took 6 bases from V and 3 from J, leaving 14 bases between them. The CDR3 extends over 14 amino acids. The CDR3 region has the DNA TGTGCCAGCAGCCTTATAGGGGTCGAAGAGACCCAGTACTTC. Encoded protein: CASSLIGVEETQYF.

The J gene is TRBJ2-7, the V gene TRBV20-1; no reliable D call. Per the germline V gene, CDR1 is DFQATT and CDR2 is SNEGSKA (reference sequence). The V end lost 4 bases, the J end lost 3 bases, and 7 bases lay between the germline ends. The CDR3 spans 11 residues. CDR3: CSAMGYYEQYF. Written as DNA, the CDR3 is TGCAGTGCTATGGGCTACTACGAGCAGTACTTC.

This rearrangement joins TRBV20-1 to TRBJ2-7; 7 bases are a match to TRBD1. V shed 6 bases and J 6 bases; nucleotides not matched to a gene: 5. The CDR3 is 11 amino acids. Germline lookup yields CDR1 DFQATT and CDR2 SNEGSKA (reference sequence). In DNA form, the CDR3 reads TGCAGTGCCCCACAGGGGAGCGAGCAGTACTTC. As protein: CSAPQGSEQYF.

The chain carries TRBV7-8 and TRBJ2-7, with D perhaps TRBD1 (5 bases). Germline-derived CDR1 and CDR2 are SGHVS and FQNEAQ. V lost 2 bases, J lost 2 bases, and 10 bases lay in between. The CDR3 length is 14 residues. CDR3 bases: TGTGCCAGCAGCTTATGGGGCGGAACCTACGAGCAGTACTTC. Translated, it gives CASSLWGGTYEQYF.

CDR3 nucleotides: TGTGCCAGTAGTATGGCGGGGTCTCCCTACGAGCAGTACTTC. It codes for CASSMAGSPYEQYF. V and J are TRBV19 and TRBJ2-7; possible D gene TRBD2, 6 bases. V was pared by 3 bases and J by 2 bases, with 11 bases between. The CDR3 totals 14 residues. Germline V gene sequence: CDR1 LNHDA, CDR2 SQIVND (reference sequence).

The CDR3 is CAISGDRGRNTEAFF. CDR3 nucleotide sequence: TGTGCCATCAGTGGGGACAGGGGGCGGAACACTGAAGCTTTCTTT. The chain combines TRBV10-3 with TRBJ1-1; 12 positions agree with TRBD1. This CDR3 has 15 residues. Trimming removed 4 bases from V and 1 base from J; junction bases left unmatched: 1. Germline V CDR1 and CDR2: ENHRY, SYGVKD.

V is TRBV7-9 and J is TRBJ2-2; 7 nucleotides agree with TRBD2. The CDR3 length is 17 residues. Germline loops: CDR1 SEHNR, CDR2 FQNEAQ (reference sequence). V lost 4 bases to trimming and J lost 4 bases; unmatched junction nucleotides: 12. The CDR3 DNA sequence: TGTGCCAGCAGCTCACTGGGAGGGAGTGAAGGCACCGGGGAGCTGTTTTTT. This gives the protein CASSSLGGSEGTGELFF.

The chain employs TRBV6-6 and TRBJ1-3, with 9 bases aligning to TRBD1. Germline CDR1 and CDR2: MNHNY and SVGAGI (reference sequence). V shed 4 bases, J shed 8 bases, and the junction held 6 bases outside the gene matches. This CDR3 has 14 residues. CDR3: CASSFPGQGDTIYF. CDR3 coding DNA: TGTGCCAGCAGTTTTCCGGGACAGGGTGACACCATATATTTT.

V and J are TRBV5-6 and TRBJ1-4; D perhaps matches TRBD1 (5 bases). The length of the CDR3 is 14 residues. Trimming shortened V by 4 bases and J by 8 bases, and 15 bases separated the two germline ends. Germline CDR1 and CDR2: SGHDT and YYEEEE. DNA for the CDR3: TGTGCCAGCAGCGGGGCCCTAGGAGGGGAAAAACTGTTTTTT. This translates into CASSGALGGEKLFF.

The chain is built from TRBV5-4 and TRBJ2-1, with unresolved D. The CDR3 spans 12 residues. The ends were cut back, 6 bases at V and 8 bases at J, with 12 bases in the middle. Germline V gene sequence: CDR1 SGHNT, CDR2 YYREEE (reference sequence). The CDR3 DNA is TGTGCCAGCACCGACGCTAAAGATGAGCAGTTCTTC. Translating gives CASTDAKDEQFF.

This clone came up a few times. The chain's CDR3 is CASSPPGSSGPYEQYF. CDR3 nucleotides: TGTGCCAGCTCACCACCTGGGTCTAGCGGACCCTACGAGCAGTACTTC. This chain links TRBV18 with TRBJ2-7, with TRBD2 matching 7 bases. This CDR3 comprises 16 residues. Germline CDR1 and CDR2: KGHSH and LQKENI. V dropped 0 bases and J dropped 2; count of bases not matched to a gene: 7.